One and the same sample provided the 23 T cell receptor beta chains below, sequenced in a study of blood T cell repertoires in COVID-19. Clones were read by immunoSEQ multiplex PCR, and TCRdb kept only the in-frame ones, dropping some. Among roughly 160,000 clones listed, under 85% were seen once. The sequencing sample was made of peripheral blood. These receptors were obtained from a man older than 75 with COVID-19, enrolled during active disease.

J is TRBJ2-3 and V is TRBV7-2, with 10 bases that match TRBD2. This CDR3 has 14 amino acids. Germline trimming cut 8 bases from V and 3 bases from J; bases unmatched to any gene: 5. Per germline, CDR1 SGHTA and CDR2 FQGNSA. The CDR3 DNA reads TGTGCCAGCGCCAGCGGGGGGGCGACAGATACGCAGTATTTT. Residues: CASASGGATDTQYF.

This chain uses TRBV2 with TRBJ1-2, with unresolved D. This CDR3 contains 16 residues. Trimming left V 8 bases short and J 0 bases short, with 19 bases between. The germline CDR1 and CDR2 sequences are SNHLY and FYNNEI. CDR3 sequence reads: CASFPGKVLSNYGYTF. For the CDR3, the DNA is TGTGCCAGCTTTCCCGGGAAAGTTTTATCTAACTATGGCTACACCTTC.

The chain employs TRBV6-1 and TRBJ2-7; possibly TRBD1 for D (6 bases). The CDR3 covers 15 residues. V was pared by 2 bases and J by 9 bases, with 20 bases between. Germline values: CDR1 MNHNS, CDR2 SASEGT. CDR3 region: CASSESAVLKGGQYF. The CDR3 DNA reads as TGTGCCAGCAGTGAATCCGCAGTGCTGAAAGGGGGGCAGTACTTC.

The V and J genes are TRBV28 and TRBJ2-1; TRBD1 agrees at 10 bases. V shed 4 bases and J 9 bases; nucleotides not matched to a gene: 12. The CDR3 extends over 16 amino acids. Germline CDR1 reads MDHEN; CDR2 reads SYDVKM. CDR3 sequence (DNA): TGTGCCAGCAGTTCTACTGGCGGGACAGGGGTCGGTGAGCAGTTCTTC. Its protein is CASSSTGGTGVGEQFF. The whole variable domain, filled in from reference TRBV28 and TRBJ2-1, reads DVKVTQSSRYLVKRTGEKVFLECVQDMDHENMFWYRQDPGLGLRLIYFSYDVKMKEKGDIPEGYSVSREKKERFSLILESASTNQTSMYLCASSSTGGTGVGEQFFGPGTRLTVL.

The V and J genes are TRBV10-3 and TRBJ2-3, with 14 positions matching TRBD2. CDR1 is ENHRY, CDR2 SYGVKD, per germline. The V gene end was trimmed by 6 bases and the J gene end by 1 base; junction bases not matched to a gene: 3. The length of the CDR3 is 16 residues. The CDR3 coding sequence is TGTGCCATCAGAGCGACTAGCGGGGGGGGCACAGATACGCAGTATTTT. This encodes CAIRATSGGGTDTQYF.

The chain links TRBV11-2 to TRBJ2-7; tentative D call: TRBD2 (6 bases). This CDR3 has 17 amino acids. The germline V gene has CDR1 SGHAT and CDR2 FQNNGV. The germline V and J ends were trimmed by 1 base and 2 bases, with 18 bases remaining between them. The CDR3 reads CASSLGGYGGLTYEQYF. CDR3 nucleotides: TGTGCCAGCAGCTTAGGGGGGTACGGAGGGCTGACCTACGAGCAGTACTTC.

The genes are TRBV11-2 and TRBJ1-1; TRBD1 is a possible D gene (5 bases). The CDR3 is 13 amino acids. Germline lookup yields CDR1 SGHAT and CDR2 FQNNGV. The V gene lost 3 bases and the J gene lost 3 bases, with 8 bases spanning the gap. The CDR3 loop reads CASSFNRYTEAFF. The CDR3, as DNA: TGTGCCAGCAGCTTCAACAGGTACACTGAAGCTTTCTTT.

The chain is built from TRBV4-3 and TRBJ2-2; a possible D gene is TRBD2 (7 bases). The CDR3 runs to 15 residues. Trimming left V 3 bases short and J 5 bases short, with 13 bases between. In germline, CDR1 is LGHNA, CDR2 YSLEER. This chain's CDR3 is CASSQGEGVTGELFF. In DNA form, the CDR3 reads TGCGCCAGCAGCCAGGGGGAGGGGGTAACCGGGGAGCTGTTTTTT.

The chain couples TRBV4-2 to TRBJ2-3; D is perhaps TRBD2 (6 bases). Trimming stripped 4 bases from V and 0 bases from J, with 8 bases between. The CDR3 loop spans 14 amino acids. Looked up from germline, CDR1 is LGHNA and CDR2 is YNFKEQ. CDR3 sequence (DNA): TGTGCCAGCAGCCGTAGCGGAAGCACAGATACGCAGTATTTT. It encodes CASSRSGSTDTQYF.

V is TRBV7-6 and J is TRBJ2-2; 7 nucleotides match TRBD1. Germline CDR1 is SGHVS and CDR2 is FNYEAQ. There are 14 residues in the CDR3. V lost 3 bases, J lost 7 bases, and 5 bases stayed unmatched. In DNA, the CDR3 is TGTGCCAGCAGCTTCACAGGGGAAGGCGGGGAGCTGTTTTTT. This encodes CASSFTGEGGELFF.

V is TRBV5-1 and J is TRBJ2-3; 9 bases map to TRBD2. The CDR3 length is 13 residues. Germline V lookup: CDR1 SGHRS, CDR2 YFSETQ. V was pared by 7 bases and J by 6 bases, with 6 bases of the junction left unmatched. The CDR3: CASSGTSSDTQYF. CDR3 DNA: TGCGCCAGCTCCGGGACTAGCTCGGATACGCAGTATTTT. The whole variable domain, remainder taken from reference TRBV5-1 and TRBJ2-3, is KAGVTQTPRYLIKTRGQQVTLSCSPISGHRSVSWYQQTPGQGLQFLFEYFSETQRNKGNFPGRFSGRQFSNSRSEMNVSTLELGDSALYLCASSGTSSDTQYFGPGTRLTVL.

The V and J genes are TRBV25-1 and TRBJ1-1; D is uncertain. The V end lost 7 bases, the J end lost 1 base, and 13 bases lay between the germline ends. The CDR3 covers 14 residues. Germline-derived CDR1 and CDR2 are MGHDK and SYGVNS. The CDR3 sequence is CASTENKPNTEAFF. The DNA of the CDR3 is TGTGCCAGCACCGAAAACAAACCGAACACTGAAGCTTTCTTT.

The chain employs TRBV7-3 and TRBJ2-1; D uncertain. Looked up from germline, CDR1 is SGHTA and CDR2 is FQGTGA. V shed 1 base and J shed 5 bases, with 9 bases lying between them. The CDR3 runs to 14 residues. The CDR3 here is CASSLMSSDNEQFF. CDR3 bases: TGTGCCAGCAGCTTAATGAGTTCCGACAATGAGCAGTTCTTC.

The chain links TRBV19 to TRBJ1-1; the D is unclear. This CDR3 has 13 amino acids. Germline CDR1 reads LNHDA; CDR2 reads SQIVND (reference sequence). V was shortened by 4 bases and J by 0 bases, with 6 bases between the two germline ends. The CDR3 coding sequence is TGTGCCAGTAGTAACAGCCTGAACACTGAAGCTTTCTTT. Translated, it gives CASSNSLNTEAFF.

Notes on this clone: The sample has other DNA sequences that encode this CDR3 too. The rearrangement joins TRBV19 to TRBJ1-3; D gene unclear. This CDR3 spans 14 amino acids. V was trimmed by 5 bases and J by 0 bases, leaving 8 bases between them. From germline, CDR1 is LNHDA and CDR2 SQIVND (reference sequence). CDR3 region: CASSRAFSGNTIYF. DNA for the CDR3: TGTGCCAGTAGTCGCGCCTTCTCTGGAAACACCATATATTTT.

The rearrangement joins TRBV5-4 to TRBJ2-3; D gene unclear. The CDR3 runs 15 residues. The germline gives CDR1 SGHNT, CDR2 YYREEE (reference sequence). Trimming pared 0 bases from V and 5 bases from J, leaving 13 bases between. CDR3 protein: CASSLAPTIEDTQYF. DNA of the CDR3: TGTGCCAGCAGCTTGGCCCCTACTATAGAAGATACGCAGTATTTT. Full variable domain (remainder filled in from reference TRBV5-4 and TRBJ2-3): ETGVTQSPTHLIKTRGQQVTLRCSSQSGHNTVSWYQQALGQGPQFIFQYYREEENGRGNFPPRFSGLQFPNYSSELNVNALELDDSALYLCASSLAPTIEDTQYFGPGTRLTVL.

With regard to this clone: Other DNA sequences in this sample translate to the same CDR3. The chain links TRBV13 to TRBJ1-1; TRBD1 might be the D (6 bases). Germline CDR1 is PRHDT and CDR2 is FYEKMQ (reference sequence). This CDR3 is built from 15 residues. V was cut by 5 bases and J by 5 bases, with 18 bases left in between. The CDR3 DNA is TGTGCCAGCAGCCCCGAATACAGGGTTATAACTGAAGCTTTCTTT. This translates into CASSPEYRVITEAFF.

The CDR3 DNA is TGTGCCAGCAGTTTTAGTCGGACTAGCGGCTCCTACGAGCAGTACTTC. Translating gives CASSFSRTSGSYEQYF. V and J are TRBV6-5 and TRBJ2-7, with 10 nucleotides matching TRBD2. CDR1 is MNHEY, CDR2 SVGAGI, per germline. The V and J ends lost 4 bases and 0 bases, in that order; junction bases with no gene match: 6. This CDR3 region has 16 residues.

This chain connects TRBV25-1 to TRBJ2-2; D remains unclear. From germline, CDR1 is MGHDK and CDR2 SYGVNS. This CDR3 has 18 amino acids. V dropped 0 bases and J dropped 3 bases, with 17 bases sitting between them. CDR3 DNA: TGTGCCAGCAGTGAATATCCCCTAAATGGTAAAGACACCGGGGAGCTGTTTTTT. Translated, it gives CASSEYPLNGKDTGELFF.

The J gene is TRBJ1-5, the V gene TRBV2, with D possibly matching TRBD1 (5 bases). There are 13 residues in the CDR3. CDR1 is SNHLY and CDR2 is FYNNEI in the germline V gene. V was cut by 6 bases and J by 5 bases, with 11 bases left in between. The CDR3 protein is CASRWWGDQPQHF. The CDR3 DNA reads as TGTGCCAGCAGATGGTGGGGGGATCAGCCCCAGCATTTT.

CDR3 sequence reads: CASSSISSTAQYF. The CDR3 DNA reads as TGTGCCAGCAGCTCGATTTCTAGCACAGCGCAGTATTTT. The chain couples TRBV21-1 to TRBJ2-3; the table assigns TRBD2, which was not confirmed against the DNA. TRBV21-1 is a pseudogene. The CDR3 extends over 13 amino acids.

The V call is TRBV2, the J call TRBJ1-1; 7 nucleotides align to TRBD1. Germline trimming cut 6 bases from V and 0 bases from J; bases unmatched to any gene: 4. This CDR3 region has 14 residues. Germline V gene lookup returns CDR1 SNHLY and CDR2 FYNNEI. CDR3 residues: CASRPGQLNTEAFF. CDR3 DNA sequence: TGTGCCAGCAGACCGGGACAGCTGAACACTGAAGCTTTCTTT.

The chain uses TRBV4-1 and TRBJ1-4; possible D gene TRBD1, 6 bases. The V gene lost 0 bases and the J gene lost 1 base, with 15 bases spanning the gap. Germline V gene data show CDR1 as MGHRA and CDR2 as YSYEKL. The CDR3 is 18 residues long. CDR3 region: CASSQDWRGGETNEKLFF. In DNA, the CDR3 is TGCGCCAGCAGCCAAGATTGGAGGGGGGGTGAAACTAATGAAAAACTGTTTTTT.